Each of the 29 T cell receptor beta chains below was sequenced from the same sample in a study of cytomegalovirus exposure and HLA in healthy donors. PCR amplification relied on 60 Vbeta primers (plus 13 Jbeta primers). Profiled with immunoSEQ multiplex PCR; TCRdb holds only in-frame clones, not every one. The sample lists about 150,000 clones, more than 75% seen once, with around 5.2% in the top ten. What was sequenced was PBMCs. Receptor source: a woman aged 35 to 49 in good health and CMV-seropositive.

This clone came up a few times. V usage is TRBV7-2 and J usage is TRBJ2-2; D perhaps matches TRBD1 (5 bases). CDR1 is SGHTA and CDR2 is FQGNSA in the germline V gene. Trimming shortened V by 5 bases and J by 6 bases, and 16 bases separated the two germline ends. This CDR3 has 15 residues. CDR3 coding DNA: TGTGCCAGCAGCCCAAACCCCAGGGTTGCCGGGGAGCTGTTTTTT. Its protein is CASSPNPRVAGELFF.

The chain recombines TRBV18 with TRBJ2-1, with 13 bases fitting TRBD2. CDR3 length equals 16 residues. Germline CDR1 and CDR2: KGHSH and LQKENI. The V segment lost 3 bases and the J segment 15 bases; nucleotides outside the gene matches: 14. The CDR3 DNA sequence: TGTGCCAGCTCACCTACACTAGCGGGAGGGCCGAGTATTGCGTTCTTC. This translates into CASSPTLAGGPSIAFF.

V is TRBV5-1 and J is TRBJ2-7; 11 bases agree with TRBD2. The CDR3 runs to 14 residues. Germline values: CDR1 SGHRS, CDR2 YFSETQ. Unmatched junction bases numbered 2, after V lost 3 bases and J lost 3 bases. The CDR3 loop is CASSSGTSGYEQYF. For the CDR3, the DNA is TGCGCCAGCAGCTCCGGGACTAGCGGCTACGAGCAGTACTTC.

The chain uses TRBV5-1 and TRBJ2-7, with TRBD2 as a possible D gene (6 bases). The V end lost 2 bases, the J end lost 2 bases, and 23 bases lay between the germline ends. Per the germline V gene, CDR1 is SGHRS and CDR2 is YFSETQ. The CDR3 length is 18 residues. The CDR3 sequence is CASSLGLRGGGATYEQYF. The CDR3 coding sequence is TGCGCCAGCAGCTTAGGTCTCCGCGGCGGCGGGGCAACCTACGAGCAGTACTTC.

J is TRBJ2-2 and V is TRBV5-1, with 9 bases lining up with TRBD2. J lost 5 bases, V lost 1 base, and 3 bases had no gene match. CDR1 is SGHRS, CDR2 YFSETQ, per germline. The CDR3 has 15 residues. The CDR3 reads CASSLSAGGTGELFF. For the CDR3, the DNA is TGCGCCAGCAGCTTGTCAGCGGGAGGAACCGGGGAGCTGTTTTTT.

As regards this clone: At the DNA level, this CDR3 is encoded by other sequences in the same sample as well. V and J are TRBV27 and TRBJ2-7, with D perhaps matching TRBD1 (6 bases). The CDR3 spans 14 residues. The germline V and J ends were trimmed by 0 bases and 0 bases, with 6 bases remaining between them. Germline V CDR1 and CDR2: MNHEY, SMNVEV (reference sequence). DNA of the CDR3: TGTGCCAGCAGTTTATCGACAGGCTCCTACGAGCAGTACTTC. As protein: CASSLSTGSYEQYF.

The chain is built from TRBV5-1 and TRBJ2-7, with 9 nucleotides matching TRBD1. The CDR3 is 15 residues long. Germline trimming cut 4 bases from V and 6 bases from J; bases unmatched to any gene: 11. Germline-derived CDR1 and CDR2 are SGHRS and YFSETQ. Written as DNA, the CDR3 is TGCGCCAGCAGCGGAGACAGGGGGGTCGGGGGCGAGCAGTACTTC. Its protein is CASSGDRGVGGEQYF.

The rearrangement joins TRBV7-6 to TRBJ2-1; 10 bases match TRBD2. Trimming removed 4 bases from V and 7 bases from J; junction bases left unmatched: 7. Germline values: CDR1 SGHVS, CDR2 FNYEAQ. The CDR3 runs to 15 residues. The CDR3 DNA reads TGTGCCAGCAGCTACCGTGGGGGACTAGCGAATGAGCAGTTCTTC. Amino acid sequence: CASSYRGGLANEQFF.

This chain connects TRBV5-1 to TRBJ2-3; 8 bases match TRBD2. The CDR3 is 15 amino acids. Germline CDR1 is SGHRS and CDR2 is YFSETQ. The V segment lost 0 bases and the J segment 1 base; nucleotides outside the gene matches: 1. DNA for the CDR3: TGCGCCAGCAGCTTGGAGGGACTAGGCACAGATACGCAGTATTTT. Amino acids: CASSLEGLGTDTQYF.

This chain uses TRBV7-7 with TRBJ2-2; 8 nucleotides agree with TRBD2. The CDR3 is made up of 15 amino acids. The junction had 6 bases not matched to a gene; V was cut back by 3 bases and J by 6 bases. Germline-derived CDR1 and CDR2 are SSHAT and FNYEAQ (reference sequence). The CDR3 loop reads CASSLASGRAGELFF. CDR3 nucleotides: TGTGCCAGCAGCTTGGCCAGCGGGAGAGCCGGGGAGCTGTTTTTT. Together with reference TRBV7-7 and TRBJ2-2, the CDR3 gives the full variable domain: GAGVSQSPRYKVTKRGQDVTLRCDPISSHATLYWYQQALGQGPEFLTYFNYEAQPDKSGLPSDRFSAERPEGSISTLTIQRTEQRDSAMYRCASSLASGRAGELFFGEGSRLTVL.

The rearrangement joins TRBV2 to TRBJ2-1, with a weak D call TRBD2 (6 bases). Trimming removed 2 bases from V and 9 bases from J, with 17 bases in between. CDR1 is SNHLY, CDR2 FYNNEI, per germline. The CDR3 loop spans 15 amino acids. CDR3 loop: CASSEQGLQRGEQFF. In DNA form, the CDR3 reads TGTGCCAGCAGTGAACAGGGACTCCAGAGGGGTGAGCAGTTCTTC.

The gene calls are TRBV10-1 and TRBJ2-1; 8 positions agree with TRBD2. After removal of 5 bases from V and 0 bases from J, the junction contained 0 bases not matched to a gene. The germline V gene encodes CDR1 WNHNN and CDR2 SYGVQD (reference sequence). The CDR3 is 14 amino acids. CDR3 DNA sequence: TGCGCCAGCAGTAGCGGGAGCTCCTACAATGAGCAGTTCTTC. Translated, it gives CASSSGSSYNEQFF.

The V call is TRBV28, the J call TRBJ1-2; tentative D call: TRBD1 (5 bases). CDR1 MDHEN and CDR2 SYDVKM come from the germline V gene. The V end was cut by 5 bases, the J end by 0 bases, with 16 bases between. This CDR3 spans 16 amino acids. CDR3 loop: CASSSPFGAANYGYTF. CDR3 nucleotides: TGTGCCAGCAGTAGCCCTTTTGGGGCGGCTAACTATGGCTACACCTTC.

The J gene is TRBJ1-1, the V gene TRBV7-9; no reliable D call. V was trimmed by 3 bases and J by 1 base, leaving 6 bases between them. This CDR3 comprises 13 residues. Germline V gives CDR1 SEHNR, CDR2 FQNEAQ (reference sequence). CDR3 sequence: CASSFLQNTEAFF. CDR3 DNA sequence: TGTGCCAGCAGCTTCTTACAGAACACTGAAGCTTTCTTT.

Here the CDR3 reads CATAGTGNTDTQYF. In nucleotides, the CDR3 is TGTGCCACCGCCGGGACAGGTAACACAGATACGCAGTATTTT. This sequence joins TRBV7-9 and TRBJ2-3, with 8 bases that match TRBD1. With V trimmed by 10 bases and J by 2 bases, 8 bases remained unmatched. Germline V gives CDR1 SEHNR, CDR2 FQNEAQ (reference sequence). CDR3 size: 14 residues.

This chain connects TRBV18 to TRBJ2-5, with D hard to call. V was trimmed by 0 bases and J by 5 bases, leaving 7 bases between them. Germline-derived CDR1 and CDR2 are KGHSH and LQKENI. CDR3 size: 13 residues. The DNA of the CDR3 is TGTGCCAGCTCACCACCCTTCGGGGAGACCCAGTACTTC. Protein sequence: CASSPPFGETQYF.

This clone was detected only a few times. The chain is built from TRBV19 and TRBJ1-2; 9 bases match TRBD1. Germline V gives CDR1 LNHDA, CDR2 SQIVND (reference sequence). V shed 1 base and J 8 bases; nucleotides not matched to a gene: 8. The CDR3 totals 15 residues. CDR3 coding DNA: TGTGCCAGTAGTATAGCCTCTACAGGGGGCAAGGGCTACACCTTC. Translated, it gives CASSIASTGGKGYTF.

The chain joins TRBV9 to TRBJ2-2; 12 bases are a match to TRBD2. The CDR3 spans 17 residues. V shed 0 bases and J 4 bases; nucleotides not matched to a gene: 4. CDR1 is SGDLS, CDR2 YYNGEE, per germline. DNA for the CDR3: TGTGCCAGCAGCGTAGGACTAGCGGGAGATAGCACCGGGGAGCTGTTTTTT. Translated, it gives CASSVGLAGDSTGELFF.

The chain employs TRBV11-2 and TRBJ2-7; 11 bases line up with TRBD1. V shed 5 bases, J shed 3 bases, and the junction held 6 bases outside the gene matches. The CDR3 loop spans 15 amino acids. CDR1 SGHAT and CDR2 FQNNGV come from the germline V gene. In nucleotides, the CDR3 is TGTGCCAGCAGCATCGGACAGGGGGCTTTCTACGAGCAGTACTTC. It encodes CASSIGQGAFYEQYF.

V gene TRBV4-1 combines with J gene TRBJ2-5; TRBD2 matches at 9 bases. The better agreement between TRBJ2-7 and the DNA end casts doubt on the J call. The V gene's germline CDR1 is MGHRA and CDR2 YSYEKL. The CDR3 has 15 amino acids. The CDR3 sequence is CASSQVPSGIGEQYF. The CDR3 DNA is TGCGCCAGCAGCCAAGTGCCTAGCGGGATTGGCGAGCAGTACTTC.

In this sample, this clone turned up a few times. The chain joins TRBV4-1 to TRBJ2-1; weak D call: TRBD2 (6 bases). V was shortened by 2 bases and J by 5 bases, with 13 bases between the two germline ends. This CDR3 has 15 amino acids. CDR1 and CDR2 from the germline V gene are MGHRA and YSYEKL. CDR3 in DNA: TGCGCCAGCAGCCAAATAGCGGTTTGGGACAATGAGCAGTTCTTC. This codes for CASSQIAVWDNEQFF.

The CDR3, as DNA: TGTGCCAGCAGTCGCGACAGGGGATTGGCCGGGGAGCTGTTTTTT. The encoded protein is CASSRDRGLAGELFF. The chain has TRBV6-5 and TRBJ2-2; 8 bases map to TRBD1. Per the germline V gene, CDR1 is MNHEY and CDR2 is SVGAGI. V lost 5 bases, J lost 6 bases, and 8 bases stayed unmatched. The CDR3 loop spans 15 amino acids.

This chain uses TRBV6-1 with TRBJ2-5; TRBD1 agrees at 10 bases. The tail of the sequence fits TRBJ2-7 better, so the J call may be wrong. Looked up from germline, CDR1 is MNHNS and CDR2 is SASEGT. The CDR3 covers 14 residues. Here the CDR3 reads CASRTGTGAYEQYF. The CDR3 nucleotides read TGTGCCAGCAGAACCGGGACAGGGGCCTACGAGCAGTACTTC.

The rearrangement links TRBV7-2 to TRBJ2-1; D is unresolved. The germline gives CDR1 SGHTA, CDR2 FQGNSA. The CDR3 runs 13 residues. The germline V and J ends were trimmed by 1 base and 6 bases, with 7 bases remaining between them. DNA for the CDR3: TGTGCCAGCAGCTTAGTTTTCCGCAATGAGCAGTTCTTC. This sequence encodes CASSLVFRNEQFF.

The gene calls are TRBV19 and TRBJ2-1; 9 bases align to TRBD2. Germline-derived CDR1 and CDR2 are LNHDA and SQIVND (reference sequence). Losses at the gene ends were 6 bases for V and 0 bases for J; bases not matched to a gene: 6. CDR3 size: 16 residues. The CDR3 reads CASSRSGGLSYNEQFF. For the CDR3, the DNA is TGTGCCAGTAGCCGTAGCGGGGGTCTCTCCTACAATGAGCAGTTCTTC.

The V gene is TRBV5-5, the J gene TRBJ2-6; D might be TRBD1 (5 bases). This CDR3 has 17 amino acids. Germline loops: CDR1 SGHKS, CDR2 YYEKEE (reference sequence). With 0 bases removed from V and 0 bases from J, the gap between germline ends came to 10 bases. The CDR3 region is CASSLVQGTSGANVLTF. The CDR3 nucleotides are TGTGCCAGCAGCTTGGTGCAGGGAACCTCTGGGGCCAACGTCCTGACTTTC.

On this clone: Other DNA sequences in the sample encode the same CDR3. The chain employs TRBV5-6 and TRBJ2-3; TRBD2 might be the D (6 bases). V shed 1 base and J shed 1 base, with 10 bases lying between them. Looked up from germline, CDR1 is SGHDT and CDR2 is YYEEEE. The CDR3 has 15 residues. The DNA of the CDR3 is TGTGCCAGCAGCTTGTCCGGGGGAGGCACAGATACGCAGTATTTT. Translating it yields CASSLSGGGTDTQYF.

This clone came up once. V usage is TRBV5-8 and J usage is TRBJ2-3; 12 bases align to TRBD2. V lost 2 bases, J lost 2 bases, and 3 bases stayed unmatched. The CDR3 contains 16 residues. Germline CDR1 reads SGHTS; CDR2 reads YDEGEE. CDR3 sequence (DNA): TGTGCCAGCAGCTTACTAGCGGGAGGATACACAGATACGCAGTATTTT. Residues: CASSLLAGGYTDTQYF.

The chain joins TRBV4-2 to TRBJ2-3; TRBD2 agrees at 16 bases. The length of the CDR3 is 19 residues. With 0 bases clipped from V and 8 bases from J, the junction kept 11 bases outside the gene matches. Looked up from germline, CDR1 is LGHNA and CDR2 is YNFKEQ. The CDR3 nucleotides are TGTGCCAGCAGCCAAGAGGGACTAGCGGGAGGGCGTGAATCGGGTACGCAGTATTTT. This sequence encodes CASSQEGLAGGRESGTQYF.